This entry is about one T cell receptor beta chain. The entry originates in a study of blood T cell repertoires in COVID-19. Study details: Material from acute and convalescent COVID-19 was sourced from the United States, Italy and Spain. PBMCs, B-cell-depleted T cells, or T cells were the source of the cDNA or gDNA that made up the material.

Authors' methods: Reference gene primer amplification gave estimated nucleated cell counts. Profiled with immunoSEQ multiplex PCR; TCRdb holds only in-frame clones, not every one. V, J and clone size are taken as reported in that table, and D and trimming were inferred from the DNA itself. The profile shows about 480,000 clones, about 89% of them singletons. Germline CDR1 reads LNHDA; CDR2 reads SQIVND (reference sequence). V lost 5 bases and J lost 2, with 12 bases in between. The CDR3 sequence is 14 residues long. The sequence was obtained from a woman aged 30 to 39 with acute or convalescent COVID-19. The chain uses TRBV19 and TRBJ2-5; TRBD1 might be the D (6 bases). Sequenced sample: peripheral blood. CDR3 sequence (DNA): TGTGCCAGTAGTGCGAGGACAGTACAAGAGACCCAGTACTTC. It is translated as CASSARTVQETQYF.